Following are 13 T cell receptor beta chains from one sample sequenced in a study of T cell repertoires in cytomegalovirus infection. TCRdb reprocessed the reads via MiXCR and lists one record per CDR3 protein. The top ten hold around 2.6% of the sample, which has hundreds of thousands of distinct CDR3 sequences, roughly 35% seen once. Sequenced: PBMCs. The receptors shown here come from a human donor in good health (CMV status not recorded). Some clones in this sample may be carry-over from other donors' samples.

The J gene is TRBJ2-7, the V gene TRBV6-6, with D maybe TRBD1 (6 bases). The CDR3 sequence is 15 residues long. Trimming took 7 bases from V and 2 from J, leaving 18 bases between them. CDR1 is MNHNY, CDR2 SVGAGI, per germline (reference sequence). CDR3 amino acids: CASKHRLQGTYEQYF. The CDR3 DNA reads TGTGCCAGCAAACATAGGTTACAGGGAACCTACGAGCAGTACTTC.

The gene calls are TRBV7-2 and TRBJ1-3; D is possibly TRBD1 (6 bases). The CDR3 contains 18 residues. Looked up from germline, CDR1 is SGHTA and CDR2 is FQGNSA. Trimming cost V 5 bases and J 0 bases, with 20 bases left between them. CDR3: CASSRYSLPDSSGNTIYF. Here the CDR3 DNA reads TGTGCCAGCAGCCGCTATTCACTCCCGGACAGCTCTGGAAACACCATATATTTT.

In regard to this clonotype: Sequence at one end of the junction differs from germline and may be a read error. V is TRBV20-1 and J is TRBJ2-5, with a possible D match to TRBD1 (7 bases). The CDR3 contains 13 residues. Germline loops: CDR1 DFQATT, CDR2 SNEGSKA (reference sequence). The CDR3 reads CRAGRGQPSTQYF. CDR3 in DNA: TGCCGTGCTGGGCGGGGACAGCCTTCGACCCAGTACTTC.

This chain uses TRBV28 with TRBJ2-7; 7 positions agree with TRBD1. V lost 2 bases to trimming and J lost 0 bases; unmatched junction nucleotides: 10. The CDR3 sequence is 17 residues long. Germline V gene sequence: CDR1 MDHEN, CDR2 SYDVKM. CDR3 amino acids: CASSLATTGAFSYEQYF. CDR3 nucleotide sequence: TGTGCCAGCAGTTTAGCTACAACAGGGGCTTTCTCCTACGAGCAGTACTTC.

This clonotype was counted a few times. CDR3 coding DNA: TGTGCCAGTAGAGGACGGGGATCCGGGAATGAAAAACTGTTTTTT. As protein: CASRGRGSGNEKLFF. This rearrangement joins TRBV19 to TRBJ1-4; no clear D. The CDR3 is 15 amino acids. Germline CDR1 is LNHDA and CDR2 is SQIVND (reference sequence). V lost 6 bases and J lost 5, with 16 bases in between.

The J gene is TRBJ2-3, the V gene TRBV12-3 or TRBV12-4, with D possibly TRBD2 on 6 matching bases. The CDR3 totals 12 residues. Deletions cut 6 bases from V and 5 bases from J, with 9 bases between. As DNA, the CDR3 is TGTGCCAGCAGCAAAGCGGGAGATACGCAGTATTTT. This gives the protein CASSKAGDTQYF.

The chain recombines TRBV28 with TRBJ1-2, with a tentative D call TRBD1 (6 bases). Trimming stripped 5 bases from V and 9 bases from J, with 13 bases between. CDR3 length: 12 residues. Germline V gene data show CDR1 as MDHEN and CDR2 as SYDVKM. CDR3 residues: CASSLRGPSYTF. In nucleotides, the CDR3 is TGTGCCAGCAGTCTCAGGGGCCCAAGCTACACCTTC.

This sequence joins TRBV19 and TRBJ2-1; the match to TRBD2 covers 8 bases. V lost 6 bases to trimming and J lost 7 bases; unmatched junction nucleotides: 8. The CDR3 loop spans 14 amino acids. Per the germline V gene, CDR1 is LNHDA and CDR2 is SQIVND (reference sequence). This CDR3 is CASSIIAGTNEQFF. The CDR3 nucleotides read TGTGCCAGTAGCATCATAGCGGGAACTAATGAGCAGTTCTTC.

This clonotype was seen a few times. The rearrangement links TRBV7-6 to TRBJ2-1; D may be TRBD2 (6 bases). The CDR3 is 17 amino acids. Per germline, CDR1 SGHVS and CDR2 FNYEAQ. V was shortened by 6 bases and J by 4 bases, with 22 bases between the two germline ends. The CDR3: CASSPSPAEGTYNEQFF. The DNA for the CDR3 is TGTGCCAGCAGTCCTTCCCCAGCGGAGGGGACGTACAATGAGCAGTTCTTC.

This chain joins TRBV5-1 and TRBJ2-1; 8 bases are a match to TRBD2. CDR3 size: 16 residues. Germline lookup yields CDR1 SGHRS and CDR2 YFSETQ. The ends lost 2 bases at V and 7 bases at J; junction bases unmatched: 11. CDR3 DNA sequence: TGCGCCAGCAGCTTCTTCGGGGTAGCGGGAACGAATGAGCAGTTCTTC. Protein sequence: CASSFFGVAGTNEQFF.

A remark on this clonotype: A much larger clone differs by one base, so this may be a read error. CDR3 sequence (DNA): TGTGACAGCAGGTCGGGACGGATGAACACTGAAGCTTTCTTT. This sequence encodes CDSRSGRMNTEAFF. The J gene is TRBJ1-1, the V gene TRBV7-2; TRBD1 might be the D (5 bases). The CDR3 loop spans 14 amino acids. Germline loops: CDR1 SGHTA, CDR2 FQGNSA.

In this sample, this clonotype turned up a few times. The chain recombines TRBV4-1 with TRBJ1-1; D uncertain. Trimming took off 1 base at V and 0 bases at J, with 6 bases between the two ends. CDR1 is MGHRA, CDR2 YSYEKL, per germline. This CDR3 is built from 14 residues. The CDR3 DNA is TGCGCCAGCAGCCAAGTGCATTTGAACACTGAAGCTTTCTTT. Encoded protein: CASSQVHLNTEAFF.

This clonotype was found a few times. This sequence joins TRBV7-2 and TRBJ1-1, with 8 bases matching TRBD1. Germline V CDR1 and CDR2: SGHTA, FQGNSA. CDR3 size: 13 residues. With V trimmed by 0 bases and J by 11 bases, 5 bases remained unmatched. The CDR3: CASSLAQGAAAFF. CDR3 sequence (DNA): TGTGCCAGCAGCTTAGCGCAGGGGGCAGCCGCTTTCTTT.